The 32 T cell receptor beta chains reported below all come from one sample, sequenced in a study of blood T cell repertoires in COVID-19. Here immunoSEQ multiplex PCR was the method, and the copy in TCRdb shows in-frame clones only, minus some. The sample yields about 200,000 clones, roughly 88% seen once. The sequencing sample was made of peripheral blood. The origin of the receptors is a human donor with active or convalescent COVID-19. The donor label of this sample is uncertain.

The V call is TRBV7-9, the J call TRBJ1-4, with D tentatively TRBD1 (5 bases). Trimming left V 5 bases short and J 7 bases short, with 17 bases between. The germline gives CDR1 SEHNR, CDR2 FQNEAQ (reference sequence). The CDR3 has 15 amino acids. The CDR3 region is CASSPRQRDPEKLFF. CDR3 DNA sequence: TGTGCCAGCAGCCCTAGGCAGCGGGACCCTGAAAAACTGTTTTTT.

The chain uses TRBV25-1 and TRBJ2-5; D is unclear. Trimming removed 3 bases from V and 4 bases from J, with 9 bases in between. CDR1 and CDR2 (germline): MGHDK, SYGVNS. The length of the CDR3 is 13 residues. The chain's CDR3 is CASSDSGRETQYF. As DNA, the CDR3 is TGTGCCAGCAGTGATTCAGGCAGAGAGACCCAGTACTTC.

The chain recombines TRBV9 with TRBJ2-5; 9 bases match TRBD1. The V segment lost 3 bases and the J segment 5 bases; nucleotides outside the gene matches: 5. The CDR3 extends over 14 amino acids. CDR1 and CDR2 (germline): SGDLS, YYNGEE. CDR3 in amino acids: CASSARDRAETQYF. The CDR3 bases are TGTGCCAGCAGCGCGCGGGACAGGGCCGAGACCCAGTACTTC. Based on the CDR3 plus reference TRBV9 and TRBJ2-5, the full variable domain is DSGVTQTPKHLITATGQRVTLRCSPRSGDLSVYWYQQSLDQGLQFLIQYYNGEERAKGNILERFSAQQFPDLHSELNLSSLELGDSALYFCASSARDRAETQYFGPGTRLLVL.

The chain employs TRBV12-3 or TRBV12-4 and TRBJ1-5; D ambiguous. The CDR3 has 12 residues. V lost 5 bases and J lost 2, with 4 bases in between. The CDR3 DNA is TGTGCCAGCAGTAGCCGCAATCAGCCCCAGCATTTT. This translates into CASSSRNQPQHF.

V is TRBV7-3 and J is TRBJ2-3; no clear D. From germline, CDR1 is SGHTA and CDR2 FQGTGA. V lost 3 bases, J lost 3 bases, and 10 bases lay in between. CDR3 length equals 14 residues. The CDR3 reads CASSFPGQTDTQYF. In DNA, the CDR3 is TGTGCCAGCAGCTTTCCCGGTCAAACAGATACGCAGTATTTT.

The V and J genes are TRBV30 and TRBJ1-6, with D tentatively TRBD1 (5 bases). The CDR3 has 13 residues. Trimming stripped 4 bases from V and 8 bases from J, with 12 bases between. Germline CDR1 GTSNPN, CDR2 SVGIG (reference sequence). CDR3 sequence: CAWTARADSPLHF. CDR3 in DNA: TGTGCCTGGACGGCCAGGGCGGATTCACCCCTCCACTTT.

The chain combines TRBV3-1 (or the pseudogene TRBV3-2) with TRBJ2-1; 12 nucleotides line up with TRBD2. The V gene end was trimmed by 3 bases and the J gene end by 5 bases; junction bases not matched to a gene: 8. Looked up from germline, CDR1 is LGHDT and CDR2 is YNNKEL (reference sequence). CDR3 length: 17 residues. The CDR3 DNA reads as TGTGCCAGCAGCCACGTAGTGGCTAGCGGGGGGGACAATGAGCAGTTCTTC. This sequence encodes CASSHVVASGGDNEQFF.

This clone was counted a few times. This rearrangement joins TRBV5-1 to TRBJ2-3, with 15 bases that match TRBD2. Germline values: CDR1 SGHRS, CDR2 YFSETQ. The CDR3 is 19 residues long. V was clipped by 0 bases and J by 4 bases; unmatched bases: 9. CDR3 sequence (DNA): TGCGCCAGCAGCTTGGAGGGGACTAGCGGGGGGCCATTCTCAGATACGCAGTATTTT. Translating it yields CASSLEGTSGGPFSDTQYF.

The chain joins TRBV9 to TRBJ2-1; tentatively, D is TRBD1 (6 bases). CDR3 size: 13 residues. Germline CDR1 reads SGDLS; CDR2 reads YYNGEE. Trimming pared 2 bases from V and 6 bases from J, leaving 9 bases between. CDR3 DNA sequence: TGTGCCAGCAGCGTGGGGGCCACCAATGAGCAGTTCTTC. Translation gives CASSVGATNEQFF.

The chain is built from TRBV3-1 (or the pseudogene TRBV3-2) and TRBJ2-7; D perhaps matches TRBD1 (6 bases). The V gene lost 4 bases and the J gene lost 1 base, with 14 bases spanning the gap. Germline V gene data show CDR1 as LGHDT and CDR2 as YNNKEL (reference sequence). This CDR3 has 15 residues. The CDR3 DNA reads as TGTGCCAGCAGCCTATTTCGGACAGTTTCCTACGAGCAGTACTTC. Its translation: CASSLFRTVSYEQYF.

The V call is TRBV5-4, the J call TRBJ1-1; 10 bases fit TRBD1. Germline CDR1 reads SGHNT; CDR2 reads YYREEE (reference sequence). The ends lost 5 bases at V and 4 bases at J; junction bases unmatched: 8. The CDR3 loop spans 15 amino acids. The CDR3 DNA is TGTGCCAGCAGATCAGGGACAGGGGAAGTCACTGAAGCTTTCTTT. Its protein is CASRSGTGEVTEAFF. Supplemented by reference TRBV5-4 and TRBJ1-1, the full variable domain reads ETGVTQSPTHLIKTRGQQVTLRCSSQSGHNTVSWYQQALGQGPQFIFQYYREEENGRGNFPPRFSGLQFPNYSSELNVNALELDDSALYLCASRSGTGEVTEAFFGQGTRLTVV.

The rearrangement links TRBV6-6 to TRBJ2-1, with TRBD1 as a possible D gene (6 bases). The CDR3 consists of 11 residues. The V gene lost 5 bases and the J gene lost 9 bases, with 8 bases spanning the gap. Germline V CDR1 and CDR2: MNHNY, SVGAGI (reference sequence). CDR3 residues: CASSTGSEQFF. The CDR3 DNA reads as TGTGCCAGCAGTACAGGGTCTGAGCAGTTCTTC.

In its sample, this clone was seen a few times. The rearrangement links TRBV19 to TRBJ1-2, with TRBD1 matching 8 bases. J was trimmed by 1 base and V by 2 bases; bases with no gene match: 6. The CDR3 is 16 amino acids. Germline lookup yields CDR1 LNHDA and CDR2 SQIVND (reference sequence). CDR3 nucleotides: TGTGCCAGTAGTATACAGGGGGCGACGTATAACTATGGCTACACCTTC. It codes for CASSIQGATYNYGYTF.

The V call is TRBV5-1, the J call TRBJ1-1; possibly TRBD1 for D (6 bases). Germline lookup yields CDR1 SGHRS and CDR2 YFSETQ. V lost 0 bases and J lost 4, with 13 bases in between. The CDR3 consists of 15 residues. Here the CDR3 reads CASSLDGGLSTEAFF. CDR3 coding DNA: TGCGCCAGCAGCTTGGACGGGGGGCTTAGCACTGAAGCTTTCTTT.

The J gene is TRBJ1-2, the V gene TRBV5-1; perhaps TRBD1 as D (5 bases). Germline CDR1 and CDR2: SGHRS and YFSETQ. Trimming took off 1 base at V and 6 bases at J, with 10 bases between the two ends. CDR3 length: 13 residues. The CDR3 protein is CASSLSGGDGYTF. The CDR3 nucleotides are TGCGCCAGCAGCTTGAGTGGGGGGGATGGCTACACCTTC.

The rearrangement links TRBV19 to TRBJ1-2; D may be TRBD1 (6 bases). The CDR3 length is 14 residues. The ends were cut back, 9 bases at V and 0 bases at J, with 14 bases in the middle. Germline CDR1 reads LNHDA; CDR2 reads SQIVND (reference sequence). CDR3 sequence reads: CASGGQGANYGYTF. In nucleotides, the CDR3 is TGTGCCAGCGGGGGGCAAGGAGCTAACTATGGCTACACCTTC.

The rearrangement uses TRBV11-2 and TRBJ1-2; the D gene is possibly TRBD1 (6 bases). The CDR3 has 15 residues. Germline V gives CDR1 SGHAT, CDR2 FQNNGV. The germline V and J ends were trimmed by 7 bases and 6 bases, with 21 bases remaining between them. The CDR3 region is CASNHPGAGGDGYTF. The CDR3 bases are TGTGCCAGCAACCACCCGGGGGCGGGGGGCGATGGCTACACCTTC.

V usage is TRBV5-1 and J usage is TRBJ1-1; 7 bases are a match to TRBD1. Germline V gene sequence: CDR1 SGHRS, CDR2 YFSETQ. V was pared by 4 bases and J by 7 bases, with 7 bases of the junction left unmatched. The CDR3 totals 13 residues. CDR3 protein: CASSATGYGEAFF. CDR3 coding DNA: TGCGCCAGCAGCGCGACAGGGTACGGTGAAGCTTTCTTT.

DNA of the CDR3: TGTGCCAGCAGCGTAGCTGGGGGGGCGAACACCGGGGAGCTGTTTTTT. Protein sequence: CASSVAGGANTGELFF. This chain links TRBV9 with TRBJ2-2; the match to TRBD2 covers 7 bases. Germline V gene lookup returns CDR1 SGDLS and CDR2 YYNGEE. The CDR3 is made up of 16 amino acids. The V and J ends lost 0 bases and 0 bases, in that order; junction bases with no gene match: 2. The full variable domain, with the rest looked up from reference TRBV9 and TRBJ2-2, is DSGVTQTPKHLITATGQRVTLRCSPRSGDLSVYWYQQSLDQGLQFLIQYYNGEERAKGNILERFSAQQFPDLHSELNLSSLELGDSALYFCASSVAGGANTGELFFGEGSRLTVL.

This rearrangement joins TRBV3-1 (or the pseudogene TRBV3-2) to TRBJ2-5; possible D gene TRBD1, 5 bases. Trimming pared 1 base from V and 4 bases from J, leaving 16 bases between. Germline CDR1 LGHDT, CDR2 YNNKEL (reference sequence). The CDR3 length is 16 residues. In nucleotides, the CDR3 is TGTGCCAGCAGCCAAGCTCTAGGCATAACAGGAGAGACCCAGTACTTC. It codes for CASSQALGITGETQYF.

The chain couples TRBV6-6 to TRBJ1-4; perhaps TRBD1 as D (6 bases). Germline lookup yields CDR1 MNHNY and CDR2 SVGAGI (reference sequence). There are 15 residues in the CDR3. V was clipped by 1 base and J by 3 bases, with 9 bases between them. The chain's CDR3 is CASSYLQGANEKLFF. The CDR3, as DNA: TGTGCCAGCAGTTACTTACAGGGAGCTAATGAAAAACTGTTTTTT.

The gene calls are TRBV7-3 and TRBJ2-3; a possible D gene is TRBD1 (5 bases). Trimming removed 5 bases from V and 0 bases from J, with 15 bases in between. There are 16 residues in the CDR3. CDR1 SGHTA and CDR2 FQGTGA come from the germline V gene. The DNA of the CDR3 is TGTGCCAGCAGCCTCCGACAGACAACTAGCACAGATACGCAGTATTTT. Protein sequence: CASSLRQTTSTDTQYF. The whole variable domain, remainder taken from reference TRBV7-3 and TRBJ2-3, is GAGVSQTPSNKVTEKGKYVELRCDPISGHTALYWYRQSLGQGPEFLIYFQGTGAADDSGLPNDRFFAVRPEGSVSTLKIQRTERGDSAVYLCASSLRQTTSTDTQYFGPGTRLTVL.

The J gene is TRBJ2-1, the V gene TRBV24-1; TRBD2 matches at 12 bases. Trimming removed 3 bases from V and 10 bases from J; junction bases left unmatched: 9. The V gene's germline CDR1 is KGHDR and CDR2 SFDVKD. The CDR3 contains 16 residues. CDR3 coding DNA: TGTGCCACCAGTGATATGGCTAGCGGGGGGGCTGGGGAGCAGTTCTTC. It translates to CATSDMASGGAGEQFF.

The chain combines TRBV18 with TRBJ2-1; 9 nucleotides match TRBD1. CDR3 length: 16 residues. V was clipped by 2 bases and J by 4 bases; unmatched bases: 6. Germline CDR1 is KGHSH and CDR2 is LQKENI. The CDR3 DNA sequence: TGTGCCAGCTCACCAGTGGGACAGGGAACTTACAATGAGCAGTTCTTC. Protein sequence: CASSPVGQGTYNEQFF.

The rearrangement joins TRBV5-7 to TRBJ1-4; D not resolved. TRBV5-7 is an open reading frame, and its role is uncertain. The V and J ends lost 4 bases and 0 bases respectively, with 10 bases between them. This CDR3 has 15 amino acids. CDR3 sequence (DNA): TGTGCCAGCAGCCCAACTCAGGCAACTAATGAAAAACTGTTTTTT. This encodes CASSPTQATNEKLFF.

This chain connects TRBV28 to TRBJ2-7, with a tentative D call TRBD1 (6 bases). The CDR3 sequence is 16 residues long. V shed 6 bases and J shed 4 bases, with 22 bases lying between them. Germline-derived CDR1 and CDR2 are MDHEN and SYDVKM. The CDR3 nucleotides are TGTGCCAGCAGCAATCCGTCAGGGGCGAGACCATACGAGCAGTACTTC. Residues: CASSNPSGARPYEQYF.

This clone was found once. The DNA of the CDR3 is TGTGCCAGCAGTTTTTTCGATGAGCAGTTCTTC. It is translated as CASSFFDEQFF. This rearrangement joins TRBV12-3 or TRBV12-4 to TRBJ2-1; D gene ambiguous. The CDR3 has 11 residues. The germline V and J ends were trimmed by 3 bases and 8 bases, with 5 bases remaining between them.

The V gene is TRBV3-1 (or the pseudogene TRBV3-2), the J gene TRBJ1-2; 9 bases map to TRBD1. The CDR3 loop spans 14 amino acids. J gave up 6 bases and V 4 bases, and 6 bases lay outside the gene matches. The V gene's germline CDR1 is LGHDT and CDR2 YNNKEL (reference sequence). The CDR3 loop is CASSLHRGPDGYTF. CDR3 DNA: TGTGCCAGCAGCCTACACAGGGGGCCCGATGGCTACACCTTC.

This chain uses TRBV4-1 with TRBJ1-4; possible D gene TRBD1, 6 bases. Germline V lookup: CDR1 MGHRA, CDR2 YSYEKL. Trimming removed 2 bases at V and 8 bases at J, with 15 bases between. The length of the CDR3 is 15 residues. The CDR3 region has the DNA TGCGCCAGCAGCCAATCCGGGCAGGGGTGGGAAAAACTGTTTTTT. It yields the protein CASSQSGQGWEKLFF.

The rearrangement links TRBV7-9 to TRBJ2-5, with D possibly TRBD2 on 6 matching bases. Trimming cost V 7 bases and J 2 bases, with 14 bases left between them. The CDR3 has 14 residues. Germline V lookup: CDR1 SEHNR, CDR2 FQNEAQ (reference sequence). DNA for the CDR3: TGTGCCAGCACGATGGGGGACTTTCAAGAGACCCAGTACTTC. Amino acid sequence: CASTMGDFQETQYF.

CDR3 coding DNA: TGTGCCAGCAGCTTAGTAGGGACAGGGATCCACGAGCAGTACTTC. This gives the protein CASSLVGTGIHEQYF. The J gene is TRBJ2-7, the V gene TRBV7-3, with 9 nucleotides matching TRBD1. Germline V gene lookup returns CDR1 SGHTA and CDR2 FQGTGA. The CDR3 sequence is 15 residues long. Trimming took 2 bases from V and 5 from J; bases not matched to a gene: 7.

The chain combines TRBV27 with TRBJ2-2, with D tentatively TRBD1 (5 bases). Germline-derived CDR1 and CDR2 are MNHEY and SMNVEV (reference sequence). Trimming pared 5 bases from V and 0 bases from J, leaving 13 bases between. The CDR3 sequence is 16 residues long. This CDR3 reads CASSTRTLTNTGELFF. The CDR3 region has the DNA TGTGCCAGCAGTACCCGGACATTGACGAACACCGGGGAGCTGTTTTTT.